These T cell receptor beta chains were read from a single sample in a study of T-cell memory formation after mild COVID-19. TCRdb independently ran MiXCR on the 5' RACE reads; one entry per CDR3 protein. The sample includes approximately 82,000 distinct CDR3 sequences, about 13% of them seen just once. Sequencing was done on a sample of PBMCs or a T cell subset sorted from them (not recorded which). The receptors were gathered from a man between 18 and 35 years old who had mild COVID-19 (a few samples of this study predate the infection). Cell type and time point are not known. Both conserved end residues are part of each CDR3. D genes are given only for firm matches. Clone size is shown for a subset of rows, as once, few, many or a class of expanded clone.

size	V	D	J	CDR3	DNA
many	TRBV6-5	TRBD2	TRBJ2-1	CASSPLAGGYNEQFF	TGTGCCAGCAGTCCTCTTGCGGGGGGCTACAATGAGCAGTTCTTC
few	TRBV11-2	NA	TRBJ2-4	CASSLGLPKNIQYF	TGTGCCAGCAGCTTAGGCCTTCCCAAAAACATTCAGTACTTC
many	TRBV6-2/TRBV6-3	TRBD1	TRBJ2-7	CASTPPPDRRSYEQYF	TGTGCCAGCACTCCGCCCCCGGACAGGAGGTCCTACGAGCAGTACTTC
few	TRBV20-1	NA	TRBJ1-5	CSAREAGRLNQPQHF	TGCAGTGCTAGAGAAGCCGGACGTCTCAATCAGCCCCAGCATTTT
few	TRBV11-2	NA	TRBJ2-3	CASTRGWVDTDTQYF	TGTGCCAGCACCAGGGGTTGGGTTGACACAGATACGCAGTATTTT
NA	TRBV20-1	TRBD2	TRBJ2-1	CSARALAGGGNEQFF	TGCAGTGCTAGAGCACTAGCGGGAGGGGGTAATGAGCAGTTCTTC
many	TRBV29-1	NA	TRBJ2-1	CSVEKRSSYNEQFF	TGCAGCGTTGAAAAGCGAAGCTCCTACAATGAGCAGTTCTTC
NA	TRBV7-2	NA	TRBJ2-7	CASSPRGSQTEQYF	TGTGCCAGCAGCCCCAGGGGAAGTCAAACCGAGCAGTACTTC
many	TRBV7-9	NA	TRBJ1-4	CASSLAIAGYEKLFF	TGTGCCAGCAGCTTAGCAATTGCAGGATATGAAAAACTGTTTTTT
NA	TRBV7-9	NA	TRBJ2-5	CASSLGLGARETQYF	TGTGCCAGCAGCCTCGGATTGGGGGCGCGGGAGACCCAGTACTTC
NA	TRBV5-1	NA	TRBJ1-1	CASSSSGVTEAFF	TGCGCCAGCAGCTCAAGTGGGGTCACTGAAGCTTTCTTT
few	TRBV5-1	TRBD1	TRBJ2-1	CASSLVGTDYNEQFF	TGCGCCAGCAGCTTGGTAGGGACAGACTACAATGAGCAGTTCTTC
few	TRBV12-3/TRBV12-4	TRBD1	TRBJ1-5	CASSPDRAEGQPQHF	TGTGCCAGCAGCCCCGACAGGGCCGAGGGCCAGCCCCAGCATTTT
few	TRBV6-6	NA	TRBJ1-5	CAAWGVSNQPQHF	TGTGCCGCCTGGGGGGTTAGCAATCAGCCCCAGCATTTT
many	TRBV19	NA	TRBJ1-2	CASSDRKRDGYTF	TGTGCCAGTAGTGATCGGAAGCGGGATGGCTACACCTTC
few	TRBV6-5	NA	TRBJ2-7	CASTLGGAWNEQYF	TGTGCCAGCACGCTTGGGGGGGCGTGGAACGAGCAGTACTTC
once	TRBV25-1	NA	TRBJ2-5	CASSELTGRTGGTQYF	TGTGCCAGCAGTGAACTCACAGGGAGGACCGGAGGGACCCAGTACTTC
NA	TRBV12-3/TRBV12-4	NA	TRBJ1-6	CASNEGIHSPLHF	TGTGCCAGCAACGAGGGGATCCATTCACCCCTCCACTTT
NA	TRBV12-3/TRBV12-4	NA	TRBJ1-1	CASGGQHNTEAFF	TGTGCCAGCGGCGGACAGCATAACACTGAAGCTTTCTTT
few	TRBV6-5	TRBD1	TRBJ1-1	CASTPDRVGTEAFF	TGTGCCAGCACCCCCGACAGGGTTGGGACTGAAGCTTTCTTT
many	TRBV6-5	NA	TRBJ2-7	CASSGPPEYEQYF	TGTGCCAGCTCGGGCCCCCCGGAGTACGAGCAGTACTTC
few	TRBV7-9	NA	TRBJ2-7	CASSLVLTDYEQYF	TGTGCCAGCAGCTTAGTTTTAACAGACTACGAGCAGTACTTC
medium-sized	TRBV12-3/TRBV12-4	NA	TRBJ1-1	CASRKKMNTEAFF	TGTGCCAGCAGGAAAAAAATGAACACTGAAGCTTTCTTT
NA	TRBV7-2	NA	TRBJ1-3	CVSSVRAYIGNTIYF	TGTGTCAGCAGTGTACGGGCCTACATTGGAAACACCATATATTTT
many	TRBV29-1	NA	TRBJ1-6	CSVGADRNSPLHF	TGCAGCGTGGGGGCAGATAGAAATTCACCCCTCCACTTT
few	TRBV7-6	NA	TRBJ2-1	CASSISPGPGSINEQFF	TGTGCCAGCAGCATCAGCCCCGGGCCAGGGAGCATAAATGAGCAGTTCTTC
few	TRBV20-1	TRBD2	TRBJ2-1	CSARGTSSYNEQFF	TGCAGTGCCAGAGGGACTAGCTCCTACAATGAGCAGTTCTTC
NA	TRBV29-1	NA	TRBJ2-5	CSVVQIIAQETQYF	TGCAGCGTTGTCCAGATTATAGCACAAGAGACCCAGTACTTC
medium-sized	TRBV7-9	TRBD1	TRBJ2-2	CASSIPGQPTGELFF	TGTGCCAGCAGCATCCCGGGACAGCCCACCGGGGAGCTGTTTTTT
many	TRBV9	NA	TRBJ2-6	CASSQDTPGANVLTF	TGTGCCAGCAGCCAAGACACCCCTGGGGCCAACGTCCTGACTTTC
NA	TRBV9	NA	TRBJ2-7	CASSPLGLATYEQYF	TGTGCCAGCAGCCCGTTGGGCCTCGCGACCTACGAGCAGTACTTC
NA	TRBV4-2	NA	TRBJ2-7	CASSQDLGSSYEQYF	TGTGCCAGCAGCCAAGATCTAGGCAGCTCCTACGAGCAGTACTTC
few	TRBV7-9	TRBD2	TRBJ2-1	CASSPSGGADEQFF	TGTGCCAGCAGTCCTAGCGGGGGGGCCGATGAGCAGTTCTTC
few	TRBV7-8	NA	TRBJ1-5	CASSLGTGGNQPQHF	TGTGCCAGCAGCTTAGGAACTGGCGGCAATCAGCCCCAGCATTTT
NA	TRBV7-9	TRBD1	TRBJ1-2	CASSFAGQQYGYTF	TGTGCCAGCAGCTTTGCGGGACAGCAATATGGCTACACCTTC
NA	TRBV9	NA	TRBJ2-3	CASSPQGIHADTQYF	TGTGCCAGCAGCCCTCAGGGGATCCACGCAGATACGCAGTATTTT